The 23 T cell receptor beta chains given below trace back to one sample, sequenced in a study of cytomegalovirus exposure and HLA in healthy donors. Primers for the PCR totalled 60 Vbeta and 13 Jbeta. Using immunoSEQ multiplex PCR, the repertoire was profiled, and TCRdb retains in-frame clones only, with some absent. The data contain 130,000 or so clones, 60% to 80% of them singletons. The sequenced material came from PBMCs. These receptor sequences come from a man aged 40-49 years in good health and CMV-seronegative.

V is TRBV7-2 and J is TRBJ2-7, with 8 bases aligning to TRBD1. CDR3 length equals 15 residues. In germline, CDR1 is SGHTA, CDR2 FQGNSA. V lost 1 base to trimming and J lost 3 bases; unmatched junction nucleotides: 5. The CDR3 coding sequence is TGTGCCAGCAGCTTAGTGGCAGGGGGCGTCTACGAGCAGTACTTC. Translated: CASSLVAGGVYEQYF.

The chain has TRBV7-9 and TRBJ1-1, with D uncertain. Trimming cost V 5 bases and J 0 bases, with 7 bases left between them. Germline values: CDR1 SEHNR, CDR2 FQNEAQ (reference sequence). The CDR3 is made up of 13 amino acids. CDR3 DNA sequence: TGTGCCAGCAGCCCCCAGATGAACACTGAAGCTTTCTTT. This gives the protein CASSPQMNTEAFF.

V and J are TRBV6-1 and TRBJ2-1, with 12 positions matching TRBD2. The CDR3 spans 15 residues. Trimming at V came to 7 bases and at J to 9 bases, leaving 10 bases not matched to a gene. The germline V gene encodes CDR1 MNHNS and CDR2 SASEGT. CDR3 nucleotides: TGTGCCAGCATCCGGTTACTAGCGGGGGGTGGTGAGCAGTTCTTC. Translated, it gives CASIRLLAGGGEQFF.

The chain couples TRBV11-2 to TRBJ2-5; possible D gene TRBD2, 7 bases. The J call is in doubt because the DNA end fits TRBJ2-7 better. Germline V CDR1 and CDR2: SGHAT, FQNNGV. This CDR3 is 13 amino acids long. CDR3 DNA sequence: TGTGCCAGCGGGTCGGGGGGCCTCTACGAGCAGTACTTC. This codes for CASGSGGLYEQYF.

The chain employs TRBV7-3 and TRBJ2-1, with 10 nucleotides matching TRBD2. Germline V gene data show CDR1 as SGHTA and CDR2 as FQGTGA. V shed 4 bases, J shed 8 bases, and the junction held 8 bases outside the gene matches. The CDR3 extends over 15 amino acids. The CDR3 sequence is CASSSTSGAVYEQFF. The CDR3 nucleotides are TGTGCCAGCAGCTCCACTAGCGGGGCAGTCTATGAGCAGTTCTTC.

The rearrangement links TRBV14 to TRBJ1-1; TRBD1 is a possible D gene (6 bases). The CDR3 consists of 14 residues. Trimming pared 6 bases from V and 4 bases from J, leaving 15 bases between. Germline assignment: CDR1 SGHDN and CDR2 FVKESK. CDR3 loop: CASSPQGGVTEAFF. CDR3 coding DNA: TGTGCCAGCAGTCCACAGGGAGGGGTCACTGAAGCTTTCTTT. The variable domain in full, with the rest retrieved from reference TRBV14 and TRBJ1-1, is EAGVTQFPSHSVIEKGQTVTLRCDPISGHDNLYWYRRVMGKEIKFLLHFVKESKQDESGMPNNRFLAERTGGTYSTLKVQPAELEDSGVYFCASSPQGGVTEAFFGQGTRLTVV.

The chain carries TRBV27 and TRBJ2-1; 7 positions agree with TRBD1. J gave up 4 bases and V 6 bases, and 9 bases lay outside the gene matches. CDR1 is MNHEY, CDR2 SMNVEV, per germline (reference sequence). The CDR3 contains 15 residues. The CDR3, as DNA: TGTGCCAGCAGAAGCTTGTTGGGACAGTACAATGAGCAGTTCTTC. It is translated as CASRSLLGQYNEQFF.

This chain uses TRBV7-3 with TRBJ1-2, with 9 bases aligning to TRBD1. V lost 3 bases and J lost 8; bases outside the gene matches: 4. There are 13 residues in the CDR3. Germline V gene data show CDR1 as SGHTA and CDR2 as FQGTGA. The CDR3 nucleotides are TGTGCCAGCAGCTTCACAGGGGGCGGGGGCTACACCTTC. Amino acids: CASSFTGGGGYTF.

A few counts support this clone. The J gene is TRBJ2-3, the V gene TRBV11-2; maybe TRBD2 (6 bases). CDR1 and CDR2 from the germline V gene are SGHAT and FQNNGV. The CDR3 sequence is 16 residues long. V gave up 1 base and J gave up 6 bases, with 17 bases separating them. CDR3: CASSLAPGGTADTQYF. The CDR3 nucleotides read TGTGCCAGCAGCTTAGCTCCTGGGGGGACGGCGGATACGCAGTATTTT. Full variable domain (rest looked up from reference TRBV11-2 and TRBJ2-3): EAGVAQSPRYKIIEKRQSVAFWCNPISGHATLYWYQQILGQGPKLLIQFQNNGVVDDSQLPKDRFSAERLKGVDSTLKIQPAKLEDSAVYLCASSLAPGGTADTQYFGPGTRLTVL.

This chain uses TRBV7-3 with TRBJ2-5; 10 bases match TRBD2. V lost 2 bases, J lost 7 bases, and 4 bases stayed unmatched. The CDR3 covers 14 residues. CDR1 and CDR2 from the germline V gene are SGHTA and FQGTGA. The CDR3 DNA is TGTGCCAGCAGCTTATCCACTAGCGGGACGACCCAGTACTTC. As protein: CASSLSTSGTTQYF.

This clone was counted a single time. V usage is TRBV9 and J usage is TRBJ2-1; 8 bases map to TRBD2. The germline V gene encodes CDR1 SGDLS and CDR2 YYNGEE. Trimming took 2 bases from V and 2 from J; bases not matched to a gene: 6. The CDR3 spans 16 residues. CDR3 protein: CASSVGWRGAYNEQFF. CDR3 in DNA: TGTGCCAGCAGCGTGGGGTGGCGGGGGGCCTACAATGAGCAGTTCTTC.

The chain couples TRBV4-1 to TRBJ1-3; tentative D call: TRBD1 (6 bases). Germline-derived CDR1 and CDR2 are MGHRA and YSYEKL. This CDR3 comprises 16 residues. V dropped 1 base and J dropped 1 base, with 11 bases sitting between them. The CDR3 nucleotides are TGCGCCAGCAGCCAAGTGACAGGACCTTCTGGAAACACCATATATTTT. Translation gives CASSQVTGPSGNTIYF.

The V gene is TRBV5-1, the J gene TRBJ2-3, with D tentatively TRBD1 (6 bases). Germline assignment: CDR1 SGHRS and CDR2 YFSETQ. This CDR3 spans 18 amino acids. Deletions cut 0 bases from V and 1 base from J, with 18 bases between. The CDR3: CASSLGPEQGWGTDTQYF. The CDR3 nucleotides read TGCGCCAGCAGCTTGGGGCCCGAACAGGGTTGGGGCACAGATACGCAGTATTTT.

This clone showed up just a few times. V is TRBV5-6 and J is TRBJ2-1; D perhaps matches TRBD2 (6 bases). Germline CDR1 and CDR2: SGHDT and YYEEEE. Between the trimmed V and J ends, which lost 0 bases and 6 bases, there was a span of 7 bases. The CDR3 sequence is 13 residues long. The CDR3 spells CASSLAGGNEQFF. The CDR3 nucleotides read TGTGCCAGCAGCTTGGCCGGGGGCAATGAGCAGTTCTTC. The full variable domain, completed using reference TRBV5-6 and TRBJ2-1, is DAGVTQSPTHLIKTRGQQVTLRCSPKSGHDTVSWYQQALGQGPQFIFQYYEEEERQRGNFPDRFSGHQFPNYSSELNVNALLLGDSALYLCASSLAGGNEQFFGPGTRLTVL.

This chain links TRBV14 with TRBJ2-3, with TRBD2 matching 9 bases. CDR3 length: 15 amino acids. Trimming at V came to 1 base and at J to 6 bases, leaving 5 bases not matched to a gene. CDR1 is SGHDN and CDR2 is FVKESK in the germline V gene. In nucleotides, the CDR3 is TGTGCCAGCAGCCAAGCCTTGCTAGCGGGGGATACGCAGTATTTT. Its translation: CASSQALLAGDTQYF.

The chain carries TRBV2 and TRBJ1-1, with 7 bases matching TRBD1. CDR3 size: 12 residues. J lost 7 bases, V lost 7 bases, and 6 bases had no gene match. The germline gives CDR1 SNHLY, CDR2 FYNNEI. The CDR3 region is CASTLTGNEAFF. CDR3 DNA sequence: TGTGCCAGCACCCTGACAGGGAATGAAGCTTTCTTT.

The chain is built from TRBV14 and TRBJ1-1, with 9 nucleotides matching TRBD1. The V segment lost 5 bases and the J segment 6 bases; nucleotides outside the gene matches: 7. This CDR3 contains 14 residues. The germline CDR1 and CDR2 sequences are SGHDN and FVKESK. The CDR3 DNA sequence: TGTGCCAGCAGCAACCCGGGACAGGGTTCTGAAGCTTTCTTT. Protein: CASSNPGQGSEAFF.

The rearrangement uses TRBV6-6 and TRBJ2-2, with no clear D. The V end lost 8 bases, the J end lost 6 bases, and 7 bases lay between the germline ends. This CDR3 contains 11 residues. The germline V gene encodes CDR1 MNHNY and CDR2 SVGAGI (reference sequence). The CDR3 DNA reads TGTGCCAGCTCCTCGGCCGGGGAGCTGTTTTTT. Translated: CASSSAGELFF.

The chain recombines TRBV29-1 with TRBJ2-7, with 10 bases aligning to TRBD1. V lost 7 bases to trimming and J lost 12 bases; unmatched junction nucleotides: 9. Germline assignment: CDR1 SQVTM and CDR2 ANQGSEA. The CDR3 extends over 11 amino acids. The CDR3 protein is CSAGTGVFRYF. The CDR3 bases are TGCAGCGCCGGGACAGGGGTTTTTCGGTACTTC.

This clone appeared once. V and J are TRBV7-6 and TRBJ1-3; D perhaps matches TRBD1 (6 bases). Germline V gene data show CDR1 as SGHVS and CDR2 as FNYEAQ. The V and J ends lost 5 bases and 0 bases respectively, with 17 bases between them. This CDR3 comprises 17 residues. CDR3 sequence: CASSPSGQSTSGNTIYF. The CDR3 DNA reads TGTGCCAGCAGCCCCTCAGGACAGAGTACCTCTGGAAACACCATATATTTT.

The V call is TRBV25-1, the J call TRBJ1-1; D gene ambiguous. The CDR3 contains 14 residues. V lost 6 bases and J lost 3, with 14 bases in between. Germline values: CDR1 MGHDK, CDR2 SYGVNS. CDR3 in amino acids: CASSPRVAYTEAFF. CDR3 sequence (DNA): TGTGCCAGCAGCCCGAGGGTCGCCTACACTGAAGCTTTCTTT. The variable domain in full, completed from reference TRBV25-1 and TRBJ1-1, reads EADIYQTPRYLVIGTGKKITLECSQTMGHDKMYWYQQDPGMELHLIHYSYGVNSTEKGDLSSESTVSRIRTEHFPLTLESARPSHTSQYLCASSPRVAYTEAFFGQGTRLTVV.

The table lists this clone with a few counts. The chain employs TRBV6-5 and TRBJ1-2; D might be TRBD1 (5 bases). This CDR3 is 15 amino acids long. V shed 4 bases and J shed 7 bases, with 19 bases lying between them. The germline CDR1 and CDR2 sequences are MNHEY and SVGAGI. The CDR3 loop reads CASSWGTLQRGGYTF. The CDR3 nucleotides are TGTGCCAGCAGTTGGGGGACCCTGCAGCGGGGTGGCTACACCTTC.

The chain links TRBV7-9 to TRBJ2-7, with TRBD1 matching over 9 bases. J was trimmed by 2 bases and V by 4 bases; bases with no gene match: 6. The germline V gene has CDR1 SEHNR and CDR2 FQNEAQ (reference sequence). CDR3 length equals 15 residues. CDR3 sequence reads: CASSSRDRVTYEQYF. In nucleotides, the CDR3 is TGTGCCAGCAGCTCCCGGGACAGGGTAACCTACGAGCAGTACTTC.